This entry is about one TCR beta chain. This sample is drawn from a study of blood T cell repertoires in COVID-19. Study background: T cells, B-cell-depleted T cells, or PBMCs supplied cDNA or gDNA.

This CDR3 has 15 residues. Trimming removed 2 bases from V and 3 bases from J, with 11 bases in between. Germline V gene sequence: CDR1 SNHLY, CDR2 FYNNEI. Participants' own reports of clinical history determined their cohort assignment. Each recovered donor of Cohort 3 presented with two negative PCRs, clearance, or symptom resolution. As processed by the authors: By means of reference gene primer amplification, nucleated cell counts were estimated. Profiled with immunoSEQ multiplex PCR; TCRdb holds only in-frame clones, not every one. Clone size and V and J calls were adopted from that table, with D and trimming inferred from the DNA. The table shows 300,000 to 350,000 clones, with 80% to 90% occurring only once.

The source is a man under 40 who had recovered from COVID-19. Material for sequencing was PBMCs or T cells enriched from blood (not recorded which). The chain combines TRBV2 with TRBJ1-5; D might be TRBD1 (5 bases). The CDR3 here is CASSEKGTPNQPQHF. For the CDR3, the DNA is TGTGCCAGCAGTGAAAAGGGGACTCCCAATCAGCCCCAGCATTTT.